A selection of T cell receptor beta chains follows, all from one sample in a study of blood T cells in healthy people across ages. TCRdb used MiXCR to reprocess the 5' RACE reads, holding one entry per CDR3 protein. Of some 700,000 distinct CDR3 sequences in the sample, 20% to 25% were seen once. Sequencing input: blood. These receptors were obtained from a man aged 70 or older in good health. The CDR3 runs from the conserved cysteine through the conserved F or W. Fields, in order: J gene, clone size, D gene, V gene, CDR3 DNA, CDR3 protein. The D gene is left open where the match is weak. Where a row states a size, it is once, few, many or the class of an expanded clone; other rows omit it.

>TRBJ2-2|-|-|TRBV5-1
TGCGCCAGCAGCCCACTGGCCGGCGGGGCGAACACCGGGGAGCTGTTTTTT
CASSPLAGGANTGELFF
>TRBJ2-5|-|-|TRBV10-2
TGCGCCGGCTTCCCTCCCCTGAGGACAAAACGCCAAGAGACCCAGTACTTC
CAGFPPLRTKRQETQYF
>TRBJ2-6|-|-|TRBV5-8
TGTGCCAGCGTTCGGTCTGGGGCCAACGTCCTGACTTTC
CASVRSGANVLTF
>TRBJ1-4|-|-|TRBV20-1
TGCAGTGCTATGGGGCCGGAGAGTGAAAAACTGTTTTTT
CSAMGPESEKLFF
>TRBJ2-1|few|-|TRBV5-1
TGCGCCAGCAGCTCCGGGACCAAACTCAATGAGCAGTTCTTC
CASSSGTKLNEQFF
>TRBJ1-1|-|-|TRBV12-3/TRBV12-4
TGTGCCATCAAACTTAAAACTGAAGCTTTCTTT
CAIKLKTEAFF
>TRBJ1-2|-|-|TRBV5-1
TGCGCCAGCAGCTTGGATGGGGACTTTAACTATGGCTACACCTTC
CASSLDGDFNYGYTF
>TRBJ2-1|-|TRBD2|TRBV9
TGTGCCAGCAGCGTAGGACTAGCGGGGGGGCAGTTCTTC
CASSVGLAGGQFF
>TRBJ2-3|-|-|TRBV28
TGTGCCAGCAGTGAACCCCGGTCAGATACGCAGTATTTT
CASSEPRSDTQYF
>TRBJ1-4|few|-|TRBV15
TGTGCCACCAGCAGAGACCCAACGGGAATGAATGAAAAACTGTTTTTT
CATSRDPTGMNEKLFF
>TRBJ1-6|few|-|TRBV27
TGTGCCAGCAGTCCTCAGGGGTACTCACCCCTCCACTTT
CASSPQGYSPLHF
>TRBJ2-3|few|-|TRBV20-1
TGCAGTGCGACCCCGGGACTGGAGGGGGGAGAGGATACGCAGTATTTT
CSATPGLEGGEDTQYF
>TRBJ2-2|-|-|TRBV7-9
TGTGCCAGCAGCTTTGCAAACGGGGAGCTGTTTTTT
CASSFANGELFF
>TRBJ1-5|few|-|TRBV5-1
TGCGCCAGCAGCTCGGACCCGGGTAGCAATCAGCCCCAGCATTTT
CASSSDPGSNQPQHF
>TRBJ1-4|-|-|TRBV18
TGTGCCAGCTCACCATCTGCGGGGGAAAAACTGTTTTTT
CASSPSAGEKLFF
>TRBJ1-4|-|-|TRBV21-1
TGTGCCAGCACGCCGGGACAGGGAGATGAAAAACTGTTTTTT
CASTPGQGDEKLFF
>TRBJ2-6|many|-|TRBV12-3/TRBV12-4
TGTGCCAGCAGTTCCTCTGGGGCCAACGTCCTGACTTTC
CASSSSGANVLTF
>TRBJ2-7|few|-|TRBV20-1
TGCAGTGCTAGCAGGGAATGGGGAGTTTACGAGCAGTACTTC
CSASREWGVYEQYF
>TRBJ2-3|few|-|TRBV9
TGTGCCAGCAGCGCAATTCGGGGGATCGAAGATACGCAGTATTTT
CASSAIRGIEDTQYF
>TRBJ2-1|few|-|TRBV5-1
TGCGCCAGCAGCCCAGCGGCCCGCCCCTACAATGAGCAGTTCTTC
CASSPAARPYNEQFF
>TRBJ2-3|few|-|TRBV19
TGTGCCACTCGGGTGGCTAGCACAGATACGCAGTATTTT
CATRVASTDTQYF
>TRBJ2-3|many|-|TRBV12-3/TRBV12-4
TGTGCCAGCAGCTGGACTATTGCAGATACGCAGTATTTT
CASSWTIADTQYF
>TRBJ1-4|few|TRBD1|TRBV20-1
TGCAGTGCTAGATACAGGGGTCAAACTAATGAAAAACTGTTTTTT
CSARYRGQTNEKLFF